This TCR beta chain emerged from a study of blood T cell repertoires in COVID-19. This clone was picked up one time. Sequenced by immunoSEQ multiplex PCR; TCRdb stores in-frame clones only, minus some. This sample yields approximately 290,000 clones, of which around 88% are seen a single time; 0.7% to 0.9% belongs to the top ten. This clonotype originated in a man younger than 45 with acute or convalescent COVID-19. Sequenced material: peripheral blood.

The DNA for the CDR3 is TGTGCCAGTAGCAGAGGCCTACAGGATCCGCAGTATTTT. It translates to CASSRGLQDPQYF. J is TRBJ2-3 and V is TRBV19, with D maybe TRBD1 (5 bases). Germline CDR1 is LNHDA and CDR2 is SQIVND (reference sequence). This CDR3 has 13 residues. The ends were cut back, 6 bases at V and 10 bases at J, with 17 bases in the middle. The full variable domain, completed using reference TRBV19 and TRBJ2-3, is DGGITQSPKYLFRKEGQNVTLSCEQNLNHDAMYWYRQDPGQGLRLIYYSQIVNDFQKGDIAEGYSVSREKKESFPLTVTSAQKNPTAFYLCASSRGLQDPQYFGPGTRLTVL.